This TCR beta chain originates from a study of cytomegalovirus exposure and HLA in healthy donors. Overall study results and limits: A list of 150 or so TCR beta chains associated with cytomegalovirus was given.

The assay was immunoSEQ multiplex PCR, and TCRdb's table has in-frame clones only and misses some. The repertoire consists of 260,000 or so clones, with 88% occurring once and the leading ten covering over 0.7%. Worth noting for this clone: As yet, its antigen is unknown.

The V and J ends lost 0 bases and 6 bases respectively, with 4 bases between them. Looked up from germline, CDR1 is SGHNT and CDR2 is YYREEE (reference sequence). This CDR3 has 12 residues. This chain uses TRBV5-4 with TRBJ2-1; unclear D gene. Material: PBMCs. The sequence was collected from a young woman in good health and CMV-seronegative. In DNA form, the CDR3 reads TGTGCCAGCAGCTTGGACAGCAATGAGCAGTTCTTC. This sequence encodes CASSLDSNEQFF.